Detailed here is one T cell receptor beta chain. This entry belongs to a study of blood T cell repertoires in COVID-19. At the level of the study: The United States, Italy and Spain supplied acute and convalescent COVID-19 samples. Sample material is recorded as cDNA or gDNA derived from T cells, B-cell-depleted T cells, or PBMCs.

Trimming at V came to 5 bases and at J to 6 bases, leaving 9 bases not matched to a gene. The CDR3 has 15 amino acids. Germline lookup yields CDR1 LNHDA and CDR2 SQIVND (reference sequence). In the original analysis: Researchers report that nucleated cell counts were estimated from reference gene primer amplification. Libraries were prepared by immunoSEQ multiplex PCR; TCRdb keeps only in-frame clonotypes and omits some of them. From that table come the V and J calls and clone size; the DNA was used to work out D and trimming. The repertoire consists of 90,000 to 120,000 clones, with around 79% occurring once and the leading ten covering roughly 19%.

V is TRBV19 and J is TRBJ1-5; 8 bases line up with TRBD1. Sample: peripheral blood. This clonotype originated in a man aged 65-85 years with active or convalescent COVID-19. The CDR3 DNA reads TGTGCCAGTAGTTACGACAGGGGTTTTCGTCAGCCCCAGCATTTT. Encoded protein: CASSYDRGFRQPQHF.